This T cell receptor beta chain was identified in a study of cytomegalovirus exposure and HLA in healthy donors. The overall study: An early data release held some 89 million unique TCRs from HLA-typed donors.

Study-wide results and caveats: Follow-up analysis later connected one missense variant in DCLRE1C with trimming of TCR beta V- and J-genes.

Worth noting for this clone: What it recognizes is unknown.

From germline, CDR1 is MNHEY and CDR2 SMNVEV (reference sequence). The CDR3 runs 14 residues. V lost 4 bases to trimming and J lost 0 bases; unmatched junction nucleotides: 3. PCR primers comprised 60 Vbeta and 13 Jbeta primers. Assay used: immunoSEQ multiplex PCR; TCRdb lists only in-frame clones, some missing. The table has approximately 100,000 clones, just under 70% seen once; the top ten hold 5.4%. V usage is TRBV27 and J usage is TRBJ2-7, with 7 bases aligning to TRBD1. The receptor was derived from a woman in her 70s in good health and CMV-seropositive. The sequenced material came from PBMCs. The CDR3 nucleotides read TGTGCCAGCAGTTGGGACAGTCTCTCCTACGAGCAGTACTTC. Protein product: CASSWDSLSYEQYF.